These 6 T cell receptor beta chains were sequenced from one sample in a study of cytomegalovirus exposure and HLA in healthy donors. PCR used 60 Vbeta primers and 13 Jbeta primers. TCRdb's copy holds only in-frame clones and misses some; the assay was immunoSEQ multiplex PCR. Of under 200,000 clones detected, around 80% appear once; the ten largest clones hold approximately 4.7%. Sequencing was done on a sample of PBMCs. All receptors come from a woman in her thirties in good health and CMV-seropositive.

This sequence joins TRBV7-8 and TRBJ2-7; 11 nucleotides match TRBD2. The CDR3 has 14 amino acids. V was pared by 5 bases and J by 4 bases, with 4 bases of the junction left unmatched. Per the germline V gene, CDR1 is SGHVS and CDR2 is FQNEAQ. The CDR3 DNA reads TGTGCCAGCAGCCCTCTAGCGGGAGGATACGAGCAGTACTTC. Translation gives CASSPLAGGYEQYF.

This chain joins TRBV5-1 and TRBJ1-2; the D gene is possibly TRBD1 (5 bases). Trimming removed 1 base at V and 4 bases at J, with 8 bases between. The length of the CDR3 is 13 residues. CDR1 is SGHRS and CDR2 is YFSETQ in the germline V gene. The CDR3 DNA reads TGCGCCAGCAGCTTGAGGGGAGGCTATGGCTACACCTTC. It codes for CASSLRGGYGYTF.

The rearrangement joins TRBV7-9 to TRBJ2-5; weak D call: TRBD1 (6 bases). CDR3 length: 13 amino acids. Trimming took 5 bases from V and 0 from J, leaving 7 bases between them. The germline CDR1 and CDR2 sequences are SEHNR and FQNEAQ (reference sequence). CDR3 sequence reads: CASSRDNQETQYF. Here the CDR3 DNA reads TGTGCCAGCAGCCGGGACAACCAAGAGACCCAGTACTTC.

The chain couples TRBV6-1 to TRBJ1-5; 7 bases fit TRBD1. The V gene end was trimmed by 6 bases and the J gene end by 5 bases; junction bases not matched to a gene: 10. CDR1 is MNHNS, CDR2 SASEGT, per germline. CDR3 length equals 15 residues. This CDR3 reads CASSAPQGVYQPQHF. In DNA, the CDR3 is TGTGCCAGCAGCGCCCCTCAGGGGGTATATCAGCCCCAGCATTTT.

The chain uses TRBV6-5 and TRBJ2-7; 9 bases match TRBD2. Trimming cost V 6 bases and J 5 bases; bases outside gene matches: 8. Germline-derived CDR1 and CDR2 are MNHEY and SVGAGI. The CDR3 runs to 14 residues. The CDR3: CASSTPGLAHEQYF. CDR3 in DNA: TGTGCCAGCAGCACCCCGGGACTAGCACACGAGCAGTACTTC.

The V call is TRBV29-1, the J call TRBJ2-7; D is uncertain. The V gene's germline CDR1 is SQVTM and CDR2 ANQGSEA. V shed 7 bases and J shed 1 base, with 8 bases lying between them. This CDR3 has 11 residues. This CDR3 reads CSDDGSYEQYF. CDR3 coding DNA: TGCAGCGACGACGGGTCCTACGAGCAGTACTTC.